This passage covers 17 T cell receptor beta chains from one sample sequenced in a study of blood T cell repertoires in COVID-19. Sequenced by immunoSEQ multiplex PCR; TCRdb stores in-frame clones only, minus some. This repertoire shows around 160,000 clones, 84% found once; its top ten account for about 5.8%. What was sequenced was PBMCs or T cells enriched from blood (not recorded which). The receptors derive from a woman aged 50 to 60 who had been exposed to COVID-19.

The rearrangement uses TRBV2 and TRBJ2-5; D is possibly TRBD2 (6 bases). CDR1 and CDR2 (germline): SNHLY, FYNNEI. The CDR3 contains 13 residues. V lost 7 bases to trimming and J lost 3 bases, with 12 bases between them. CDR3 sequence reads: CASKRRGEETQYF. CDR3 nucleotide sequence: TGTGCCAGCAAAAGGCGCGGGGAAGAGACCCAGTACTTC. The whole variable domain, remainder taken from reference TRBV2 and TRBJ2-5, is EPEVTQTPSHQVTQMGQEVILRCVPISNHLYFYWYRQILGQKVEFLVSFYNNEISEKSEIFDDQFSVERPDGSNFTLKIRSTKLEDSAMYFCASKRRGEETQYFGPGTRLLVL.

The chain has TRBV19 and TRBJ1-1, with 8 bases aligning to TRBD1. This CDR3 region has 15 residues. Germline lookup yields CDR1 LNHDA and CDR2 SQIVND (reference sequence). V shed 6 bases and J 0 bases; nucleotides not matched to a gene: 6. The CDR3 is CASSPSTGVNTEAFF. Here the CDR3 DNA reads TGTGCCAGTAGCCCTTCGACAGGGGTGAACACTGAAGCTTTCTTT.

The J gene is TRBJ1-5, the V gene TRBV30; D is perhaps TRBD1 (6 bases). Trimming left V 3 bases short and J 4 bases short, with 10 bases between. Germline assignment: CDR1 GTSNPN and CDR2 SVGIG (reference sequence). The length of the CDR3 is 13 residues. This CDR3 is CAWSEQGNQPQHF. Written as DNA, the CDR3 is TGTGCCTGGAGCGAACAGGGTAATCAGCCCCAGCATTTT.

CDR3 protein: CASSLDNHEQYF. CDR3 in DNA: TGTGCCAGCAGCCTCGACAATCACGAGCAGTACTTC. V usage is TRBV11-2 and J usage is TRBJ2-7; unclear D gene. This CDR3 is built from 12 residues. Germline CDR1 SGHAT, CDR2 FQNNGV. Trimming took 5 bases from V and 5 from J, leaving 10 bases between them. The full variable domain, in which reference TRBV11-2 and TRBJ2-7 provide the parts outside the CDR3, is EAGVAQSPRYKIIEKRQSVAFWCNPISGHATLYWYQQILGQGPKLLIQFQNNGVVDDSQLPKDRFSAERLKGVDSTLKIQPAKLEDSAVYLCASSLDNHEQYFGPGTRLTVT.

The V and J genes are TRBV12-5 and TRBJ2-1; perhaps TRBD1 as D (5 bases). Trimming removed 4 bases at V and 6 bases at J, with 16 bases between. The length of the CDR3 is 15 residues. CDR1 and CDR2 from the germline V gene are LGHNT and FRNRAP. CDR3 loop: CASGSVLTGANEQFF. The CDR3 DNA reads as TGTGCTAGTGGTTCTGTACTAACTGGGGCCAATGAGCAGTTCTTC.

This CDR3 reads CASSVESPADEQFF. The CDR3 nucleotides are TGTGCCAGCAGCGTAGAATCCCCAGCGGATGAGCAGTTCTTC. The chain couples TRBV9 to TRBJ2-1; a weak D match, TRBD2 (5 bases). Looked up from germline, CDR1 is SGDLS and CDR2 is YYNGEE. CDR3 length: 14 residues. V gave up 0 bases and J gave up 8 bases, with 12 bases separating them.

V gene TRBV5-1 combines with J gene TRBJ1-2, with 8 positions matching TRBD1. CDR3 length: 14 residues. Germline CDR1 and CDR2: SGHRS and YFSETQ. V lost 0 bases, J lost 4 bases, and 2 bases stayed unmatched. CDR3 amino acids: CASSLADRGYGYTF. Written as DNA, the CDR3 is TGCGCCAGCAGCTTGGCCGACAGGGGCTATGGCTACACCTTC.

This clone was found a few times. The chain uses TRBV12-3 or TRBV12-4 and TRBJ1-6; no firm D call. The CDR3 runs to 12 residues. Trimming stripped 5 bases from V and 9 bases from J, with 8 bases between. The CDR3 DNA reads as TGTGCCAGCAGTCTAGTCCTTTCACCCCTCCACTTT. Its protein is CASSLVLSPLHF.

This clone appeared a few times. V usage is TRBV30 and J usage is TRBJ2-7; 12 bases line up with TRBD2. The trim removed 5 bases at V and 3 bases at J, leaving 17 bases unmatched. CDR3 length: 18 amino acids. Germline V gene sequence: CDR1 GTSNPN, CDR2 SVGIG (reference sequence). CDR3 sequence reads: CAWGILETSGREGYEQYF. Here the CDR3 DNA reads TGTGCCTGGGGAATTTTAGAGACTAGCGGGAGAGAGGGCTACGAGCAGTACTTC.

With regard to this clone: Sequence at one end of the junction differs from germline and may be a read error. The chain carries TRBV19 and TRBJ2-3; 10 bases align to TRBD2. From germline, CDR1 is LNHDA and CDR2 SQIVND (reference sequence). The CDR3 is 17 amino acids. For the CDR3, the DNA is TGTGCCAGCAGTAATCCCCTTGTGAGCGGGGGGGCAGATACGCAGTATTTT. Translated: CASSNPLVSGGADTQYF.

The genes are TRBV27 and TRBJ1-5; D is uncertain. The germline V gene encodes CDR1 MNHEY and CDR2 SMNVEV (reference sequence). V was shortened by 8 bases and J by 2 bases, with 13 bases between the two germline ends. This CDR3 spans 14 amino acids. The CDR3 protein is CASRGLGGNQPQHF. For the CDR3, the DNA is TGTGCCAGCCGAGGTCTCGGAGGCAATCAGCCCCAGCATTTT.

This chain links TRBV5-1 with TRBJ2-7; the match to TRBD1 covers 7 bases. Germline assignment: CDR1 SGHRS and CDR2 YFSETQ. V trimming: 3 bases; J trimming: 0 bases; junction bases outside the gene matches: 3. This CDR3 is built from 14 residues. The CDR3 loop is CASSSGTASYEQYF. The CDR3 region has the DNA TGCGCCAGCAGCTCCGGGACAGCCTCCTACGAGCAGTACTTC.

This chain uses TRBV11-2 with TRBJ2-7; D uncertain. From germline, CDR1 is SGHAT and CDR2 FQNNGV. Trimming cost V 1 base and J 0 bases, with 10 bases left between them. The CDR3 runs to 15 residues. The CDR3 here is CASSLGRYSSYEQYF. In DNA form, the CDR3 reads TGTGCCAGCAGCTTAGGCAGGTACAGCTCCTACGAGCAGTACTTC.

This chain uses TRBV7-9 with TRBJ1-5, with TRBD1 matching 9 bases. Losses at the gene ends were 0 bases for V and 6 bases for J; bases not matched to a gene: 6. The CDR3 runs to 16 residues. CDR1 SEHNR and CDR2 FQNEAQ come from the germline V gene (reference sequence). CDR3: CASSLAGQGEGQPQHF. CDR3 coding DNA: TGTGCCAGCAGCTTAGCGGGACAGGGAGAAGGTCAGCCCCAGCATTTT.

The CDR3 nucleotides read TGCGCCAGCAGCCCGACTGAGGTGCTTGGTGAGCAGTTCTTC. Translation gives CASSPTEVLGEQFF. The chain employs TRBV5-1 and TRBJ2-1, with D hard to call. The CDR3 contains 14 residues. Germline V gene sequence: CDR1 SGHRS, CDR2 YFSETQ. V gave up 4 bases and J gave up 9 bases, with 17 bases separating them. Full variable domain (remainder filled in from reference TRBV5-1 and TRBJ2-1): KAGVTQTPRYLIKTRGQQVTLSCSPISGHRSVSWYQQTPGQGLQFLFEYFSETQRNKGNFPGRFSGRQFSNSRSEMNVSTLELGDSALYLCASSPTEVLGEQFFGPGTRLTVL.

The V call is TRBV7-8, the J call TRBJ2-3; 9 bases agree with TRBD2. Germline CDR1 and CDR2: SGHVS and FQNEAQ. J was trimmed by 2 bases and V by 4 bases; bases with no gene match: 10. The CDR3 sequence is 17 residues long. CDR3 region: CASSSTRLADTTDTQYF. DNA for the CDR3: TGTGCCAGCAGCTCCACCAGACTAGCGGATACCACAGATACGCAGTATTTT.

V gene TRBV9 combines with J gene TRBJ2-1; no clear D gene. This CDR3 spans 14 amino acids. CDR1 is SGDLS, CDR2 YYNGEE, per germline. V was shortened by 2 bases and J by 8 bases, with 14 bases between the two germline ends. CDR3 loop: CASSVLVRPDEQFF. The CDR3 nucleotides read TGTGCCAGCAGCGTGCTTGTGCGTCCGGATGAGCAGTTCTTC.